The 9 T cell receptor beta chains below come from one sample, sequenced in a study of blood T cells in healthy people across ages. Primers used in a second PCR of about 6 to 11 cycles were a sample-barcoded 5' primer and a J-beta primer mix. TCRdb reanalysed the 5' RACE reads using MiXCR and keeps one entry per CDR3 protein. The table includes fewer than 900,000 distinct CDR3 sequences, over 45% detected once. The sequenced sample was blood. All receptors come from a woman aged 60-75 years in good health.

The J gene is TRBJ2-7, the V gene TRBV28, with TRBD2 identical over 8 bases. The CDR3 is made up of 14 amino acids. Germline-derived CDR1 and CDR2 are MDHEN and SYDVKM. With 5 bases clipped from V and 2 bases from J, the junction kept 5 bases outside the gene matches. This CDR3 reads CASSPGGKPYEQYF. DNA for the CDR3: TGTGCCAGCAGTCCGGGGGGGAAACCCTACGAGCAGTACTTC. The whole variable domain, remainder taken from reference TRBV28 and TRBJ2-7, is DVKVTQSSRYLVKRTGEKVFLECVQDMDHENMFWYRQDPGLGLRLIYFSYDVKMKEKGDIPEGYSVSREKKERFSLILESASTNQTSMYLCASSPGGKPYEQYFGPGTRLTVT.

The chain carries TRBV24-1 and TRBJ2-5; 7 bases match TRBD2. With 9 bases clipped from V and 2 bases from J, the junction kept 14 bases outside the gene matches. The length of the CDR3 is 16 residues. Germline V CDR1 and CDR2: KGHDR, SFDVKD. Here the CDR3 DNA reads TGTGCCACCGCCACGTCCGAGGGCGGGAGTCAAGAGACCCAGTACTTC. Translating gives CATATSEGGSQETQYF.

The genes are TRBV3-1 and TRBJ2-3; TRBD2 matches 13 bases. Losses at the gene ends were 4 bases for V and 0 bases for J; bases not matched to a gene: 10. Germline V gene data show CDR1 as LGHDT and CDR2 as YNNKEL (reference sequence). The CDR3 consists of 19 residues. The CDR3 bases are TGTGCCAGCAGCCGTAGACTTGGGACTAGCGGGGAGAGCACAGATACGCAGTATTTT. It specifies CASSRRLGTSGESTDTQYF.

This clonotype was observed a few times. V gene TRBV7-9 combines with J gene TRBJ2-4, with D tentatively TRBD1 or TRBD2 (5 bases each). The last part of the DNA fits TRBJ2-7 better; the J call may be wrong. The V gene's germline CDR1 is SEHNR and CDR2 FQNEAQ (reference sequence). There are 15 residues in the CDR3. As DNA, the CDR3 is TGTGCCAGCAGCTTCGGTGGCTGGGGGAGCCACGAGCAGTACTTC. Its translation is CASSFGGWGSHEQYF.

The V call is TRBV4-2, the J call TRBJ2-7, with TRBD2 identical over 9 bases. Per the germline V gene, CDR1 is LGHNA and CDR2 is YNFKEQ. The CDR3 totals 16 residues. The junction had 3 bases not matched to a gene; V was cut back by 0 bases and J by 0 bases. For the CDR3, the DNA is TGTGCCAGCAGCCAAGATCTAGCGGGGAGCTCCTACGAGCAGTACTTC. Encoded protein: CASSQDLAGSSYEQYF.

This chain links TRBV15 with TRBJ2-5; 7 positions agree with TRBD1. TRBJ2-7 matches the DNA end more closely, so the J call is doubtful. The CDR3 totals 17 residues. Germline V lookup: CDR1 LNHNV, CDR2 YYDKDF (reference sequence). The CDR3 DNA follows: TGTGCCACCAGCAGACGCAGGTACCGGGACAGTTTCTACGAGCAGTACTTC. Encoded protein: CATSRRRYRDSFYEQYF.

This clonotype was seen just once. This chain links TRBV3-1 with TRBJ2-5, with D perhaps TRBD1 (5 bases). Trimming left V 1 base short and J 4 bases short, with 13 bases between. The length of the CDR3 is 15 residues. The germline gives CDR1 LGHDT, CDR2 YNNKEL (reference sequence). Here the CDR3 DNA reads TGTGCCAGCAGCCAAGGACAGCGCATGGGAGAGACCCAGTACTTC. Translated: CASSQGQRMGETQYF.

This clonotype has only a few counts. This chain links TRBV7-2 with TRBJ2-3; tentative D call: TRBD2 (5 bases). This CDR3 has 15 amino acids. Germline V CDR1 and CDR2: SGHTA, FQGNSA. V was trimmed by 7 bases and J by 0 bases, leaving 14 bases between them. The CDR3 coding sequence is TGTGCCAGCAACCTCCAAGCGGCTAGCACAGATACGCAGTATTTT. Protein: CASNLQAASTDTQYF.

In its sample, this clonotype was seen many times. The V call is TRBV20-1, the J call TRBJ2-7; 9 bases are a match to TRBD1. The CDR3 has 15 amino acids. Germline lookup yields CDR1 DFQATT and CDR2 SNEGSKA (reference sequence). Trimming took 0 bases from V and 5 from J; bases not matched to a gene: 8. For the CDR3, the DNA is TGCAGTGCTAGAGACGGTAGACAGGGGGACCACGAGCAGTACTTC. The encoded protein is CSARDGRQGDHEQYF.